This TCR beta chain came from a study of blood T cell repertoires in COVID-19. Per the authors' pipeline: Reference gene primer amplification in the assay estimated nucleated cell counts. The repertoire was sequenced with immunoSEQ multiplex PCR; TCRdb's copy has only in-frame clones and lacks some. Clonal size and the V and J genes are those of that table, whereas D and trimming came from the DNA. The sample has about 88,000 clones; 70% to 90% are singletons. Germline V lookup: CDR1 LGHNA, CDR2 YNFKEQ. CDR3 length equals 12 residues. The ends were cut back, 1 base at V and 6 bases at J, with 6 bases in the middle.

The receptor's source is a human donor in a cohort sampled during active COVID-19. This chain uses TRBV4-2 with TRBJ1-1; D gene unclear. The source material was peripheral blood. The CDR3 nucleotides read TGTGCCAGCAGCCAAGCGTCAGCTGAAGCTTTCTTT. As protein: CASSQASAEAFF.